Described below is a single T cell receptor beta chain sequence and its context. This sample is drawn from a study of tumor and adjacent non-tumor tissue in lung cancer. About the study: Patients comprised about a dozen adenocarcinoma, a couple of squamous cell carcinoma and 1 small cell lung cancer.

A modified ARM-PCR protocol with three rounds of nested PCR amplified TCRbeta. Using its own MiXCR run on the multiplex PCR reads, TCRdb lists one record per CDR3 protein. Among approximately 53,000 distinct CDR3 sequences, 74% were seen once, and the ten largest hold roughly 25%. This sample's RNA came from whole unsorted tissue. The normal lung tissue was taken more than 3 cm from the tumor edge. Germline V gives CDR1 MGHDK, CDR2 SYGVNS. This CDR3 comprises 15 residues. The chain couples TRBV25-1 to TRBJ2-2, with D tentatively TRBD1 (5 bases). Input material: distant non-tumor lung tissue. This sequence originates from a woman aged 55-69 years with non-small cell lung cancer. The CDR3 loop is CTNSELQGNTGELFF. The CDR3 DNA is TGTACCAACAGTGAATTGCAGGGGAACACCGGGGAGCTGTTTTTT.